Following are 7 T cell receptor beta chains from one sample sequenced in a study of blood T cell repertoires in COVID-19. Generated by immunoSEQ multiplex PCR, the TCRdb table keeps only in-frame clones and is missing some. The sample contains approximately 240,000 clones, around 84% of which appear only once. Sequencing was done on a sample of peripheral blood. These receptors were obtained from a man in his forties or fifties who had recovered from COVID-19.

The rearrangement joins TRBV2 to TRBJ2-1; TRBD2 matches at 7 bases. V shed 6 bases and J 0 bases; nucleotides not matched to a gene: 2. This CDR3 region has 14 residues. The germline CDR1 and CDR2 sequences are SNHLY and FYNNEI. The CDR3 protein is CASSTSASYNEQFF. The CDR3 nucleotides read TGTGCCAGCAGCACTAGCGCCTCCTACAATGAGCAGTTCTTC.

This clone was recorded only once. This chain joins TRBV19 and TRBJ2-2, with 8 bases identical to TRBD1. CDR3 length equals 13 residues. Germline trimming cut 7 bases from V and 6 bases from J; bases unmatched to any gene: 4. Germline V gene sequence: CDR1 LNHDA, CDR2 SQIVND (reference sequence). The CDR3 DNA reads TGTGCCAGTACCAGGGGGCTGGCCGGGGAGCTGTTTTTT. Its translation: CASTRGLAGELFF.

In this sample, this clone turned up a few times. The chain carries TRBV29-1 and TRBJ2-1, with TRBD2 matching 8 bases. V was pared by 6 bases and J by 10 bases, with 17 bases of the junction left unmatched. Per germline, CDR1 SQVTM and CDR2 ANQGSEA. This CDR3 spans 15 amino acids. This CDR3 is CSVAQTSVVAVEQFF. The CDR3 bases are TGCAGCGTGGCCCAGACTAGCGTAGTTGCGGTCGAGCAGTTCTTC.

The chain joins TRBV6-5 to TRBJ1-4; 7 positions agree with TRBD1. CDR3 size: 14 residues. Per germline, CDR1 MNHEY and CDR2 SVGAGI. The V segment lost 5 bases and the J segment 5 bases; nucleotides outside the gene matches: 5. The CDR3, as DNA: TGTGCCAGCAGTCCGGGACAGATCAATGAAAAACTGTTTTTT. Amino acid sequence: CASSPGQINEKLFF.

The chain has TRBV5-6 and TRBJ1-1, with D perhaps matching TRBD1 (5 bases). Germline V CDR1 and CDR2: SGHDT, YYEEEE. The CDR3 contains 15 residues. V was clipped by 3 bases and J by 3 bases, with 15 bases between them. CDR3 nucleotide sequence: TGTGCCAGCAGCTACCCAGGCGGACAACACACTGAAGCTTTCTTT. Its translation: CASSYPGGQHTEAFF.

This chain connects TRBV7-2 to TRBJ2-3; TRBD2 aligns across 11 bases. From germline, CDR1 is SGHTA and CDR2 FQGNSA. The CDR3 spans 19 residues. The junction had 19 bases not matched to a gene; V was cut back by 5 bases and J by 6 bases. CDR3 DNA sequence: TGTGCCAGCAGCCTCCGGGGTAGCGGGAGGGCCGAGGTTCCGGATACGCAGTATTTT. Protein sequence: CASSLRGSGRAEVPDTQYF.

This clone was observed a handful of times. The rearrangement links TRBV11-2 to TRBJ1-5; 8 bases are shared with TRBD1. The CDR3 is made up of 16 amino acids. V was pared by 5 bases and J by 1 base, with 7 bases of the junction left unmatched. In germline, CDR1 is SGHAT, CDR2 FQNNGV. CDR3 coding DNA: TGTGCCAGCAGCACAGGGGGGAGCCCAAGCAATCAGCCCCAGCATTTT. Residues: CASSTGGSPSNQPQHF. Filled out from reference TRBV11-2 and TRBJ1-5, the complete variable domain reads EAGVAQSPRYKIIEKRQSVAFWCNPISGHATLYWYQQILGQGPKLLIQFQNNGVVDDSQLPKDRFSAERLKGVDSTLKIQPAKLEDSAVYLCASSTGGSPSNQPQHFGDGTRLSIL.